This entry lists 9 T cell receptor beta chains sequenced from one sample in a study of cytomegalovirus exposure and HLA in healthy donors. With 60 Vbeta and 13 Jbeta primers, the PCR was carried out. TCRdb keeps only in-frame clones here, not all; method: immunoSEQ multiplex PCR. The sample has about 170,000 clones, around 80% seen once. Sequencing input: PBMCs. These receptors were obtained from a woman younger than 45 in good health and CMV-seropositive.

On this clone: At one of its ends the junction is not consistent with the germline gene, which may arise from a read error. The chain has TRBV2 and TRBJ2-7; no definite D call. CDR3 size: 16 residues. Per germline, CDR1 SNHLY and CDR2 FYNNEI. This CDR3 is CASVDRALPRSHEQYF. Here the CDR3 DNA reads TGTGCCAGCGTAGATAGAGCCCTACCCCGCTCCCACGAGCAGTACTTC.

The V gene is TRBV15, the J gene TRBJ2-3; D not resolved. Trimming pared 0 bases from V and 1 base from J, leaving 5 bases between. CDR1 LNHNV and CDR2 YYDKDF come from the germline V gene (reference sequence). This CDR3 contains 14 residues. The CDR3 nucleotides read TGTGCCACCAGCAGAGATCCGGGCACAGATACGCAGTATTTT. It codes for CATSRDPGTDTQYF.

V is TRBV29-1 and J is TRBJ2-3; no firm D call. Trimming took off 0 bases at V and 2 bases at J, with 6 bases between the two ends. Germline V lookup: CDR1 SQVTM, CDR2 ANQGSEA. CDR3 length equals 13 residues. In nucleotides, the CDR3 is TGCAGCGTTGAAGACCCGGTCACAGATACGCAGTATTTT. It encodes CSVEDPVTDTQYF.

The J gene is TRBJ2-3, the V gene TRBV5-1, with TRBD1 matching over 7 bases. CDR1 and CDR2 from the germline V gene are SGHRS and YFSETQ. The CDR3 runs to 14 residues. The trim removed 0 bases at V and 4 bases at J, leaving 2 bases unmatched. CDR3 sequence reads: CASSLDRGADTQYF. CDR3 sequence (DNA): TGCGCCAGCAGCTTGGACAGGGGAGCAGATACGCAGTATTTT.

The rearrangement uses TRBV6-5 and TRBJ2-7; D remains unclear. V lost 0 bases and J 0 bases, leaving 12 bases between the germline ends. The germline V gene has CDR1 MNHEY and CDR2 SVGAGI. The CDR3 is 16 residues long. CDR3 DNA sequence: TGTGCCAGCAGTTACTCGAGAGGAACCGGCTCCTACGAGCAGTACTTC. The encoded protein is CASSYSRGTGSYEQYF.

The chain joins TRBV7-2 to TRBJ2-5; 11 nucleotides line up with TRBD1. CDR1 and CDR2 from the germline V gene are SGHTA and FQGNSA. This CDR3 has 18 amino acids. The ends lost 0 bases at V and 1 base at J; junction bases unmatched: 7. CDR3 region: CASSLASTGTGGQETQYF. DNA for the CDR3: TGTGCCAGCAGCTTAGCATCAACCGGGACAGGGGGCCAAGAGACCCAGTACTTC.

This chain uses TRBV10-3 with TRBJ2-1; D gene uncertain. The CDR3 runs to 16 residues. V shed 7 bases and J shed 8 bases, with 24 bases lying between them. CDR1 is ENHRY, CDR2 SYGVKD, per germline. The CDR3 is CAITSLATSRYDEQFF. CDR3 nucleotide sequence: TGTGCCATCACCTCCCTGGCCACCTCGAGGTACGATGAGCAGTTCTTC.

This clone occurred once. CDR3 DNA: TGTGCCAGCAGCCCGACAGGGGGTCCTGGAAACACCATATATTTT. Its translation is CASSPTGGPGNTIYF. The gene calls are TRBV9 and TRBJ1-3; 9 bases fit TRBD1. The CDR3 is 15 amino acids. V lost 4 bases to trimming and J lost 2 bases; unmatched junction nucleotides: 4. The germline V gene encodes CDR1 SGDLS and CDR2 YYNGEE.

V and J are TRBV7-2 and TRBJ2-3; D ambiguous. Trimming cost V 6 bases and J 3 bases, with 7 bases left between them. This CDR3 has 12 amino acids. The V gene's germline CDR1 is SGHTA and CDR2 FQGNSA. CDR3 DNA sequence: TGTGCCAGCAGTTTACCGACAGATACGCAGTATTTT. Translation: CASSLPTDTQYF.